The rows below give T cell receptor beta chains drawn from one sample of a study of T cell clonotyping in hematopoietic cell transplantation. Profiled with immunoSEQ multiplex PCR; TCRdb holds only in-frame clones, not every one. This sample has about 2,200 clones, with 85% to 90% found just once. The specimen sequenced was peripheral blood mononuclear cells. The receptors shown here come from a middle-aged man in good health. Some clones in this sample may be carry-over from other donors' samples. CDR3s include the opening cysteine and the closing phenylalanine or tryptophan. The D gene is left open where the match is weak. Clone size is given for some rows only: seen once, a few or many times, or a class if the clone is expanded.

TRBD1,15,TRBV7-9,TRBJ2-7,once,TGTGCCAGCAGCTCCACCGACAGGGGATATGGCGAGCAGTACTTC,CASSSTDRGYGEQYF
-,11,TRBV11-3,TRBJ2-7,-,TGTGCCAGCAGCCCCCGGAGGGAGCAGTACTTC,CASSPRREQYF
-,16,TRBV19,TRBJ2-1,-,TGTGCCAGTAGTGGGGGTGCGGCCACTTCCTACAATGAGCAGTTCTTC,CASSGGAATSYNEQFF
-,15,TRBV5-1,TRBJ1-1,-,TGCGCCAGCAGCTTCGGCACCGGAGGGGACACTGAAGCTTTCTTT,CASSFGTGGDTEAFF
-,13,TRBV6-1,TRBJ2-2,-,TGTGCCAGCAGTGAACAGGACACCGGGGAGCTGTTTTTT,CASSEQDTGELFF
TRBD2,17,TRBV25-1,TRBJ2-5,-,TGTGCCAGCAGTGAAGGACTAGCGGGGGCAAGGGGGGAGACCCAGTACTTC,CASSEGLAGARGETQYF
TRBD1,16,TRBV18,TRBJ2-7,-,TGTGCCAGCTCACCACCTGATGGACAGGTTCCGCGCGAGCAGTACTTC,CASSPPDGQVPREQYF
TRBD1,12,TRBV29-1,TRBJ1-2,-,TGCAGCGCCGACCGGGACAGCTATGGCTACACCTTC,CSADRDSYGYTF
TRBD2,15,TRBV6-1,TRBJ2-5,-,TGTGCCAGCACCCCTAGCGGGGGGGCCGGGGAGACCCAGTACTTC,CASTPSGGAGETQYF
-,14,TRBV6-1,TRBJ1-1,-,TGTGCCAGCAGCGCCTGGGCAATGAACACTGAAGCTTTCTTT,CASSAWAMNTEAFF
-,13,TRBV11-2,TRBJ2-7,-,TGTGCCAGCAGCTCCCCTAGGGGCTACGAGCAGTACTTC,CASSSPRGYEQYF
TRBD1,15,TRBV29-1,TRBJ1-1,-,TGCAGCGCCAGGACAGGGAACTTTCAGAGGGGTGAAGCTTTCTTT,CSARTGNFQRGEAFF
-,17,TRBV4-2,TRBJ2-1,-,TGTGCCAGCAGCCAAGCCGATCGCAGGTCGTCAGGAAATGAGCAGTTCTTC,CASSQADRRSSGNEQFF
TRBD1,14,TRBV6-1,TRBJ2-7,-,TGTGCCAGCAGTAGGGACAGGGCCGGTTACGAGCAGTACTTC,CASSRDRAGYEQYF
-,11,TRBV19,TRBJ1-2,-,TGTGCCAGTAGTAATCTAAGGGGCTACACCTTC,CASSNLRGYTF
-,15,TRBV10-2,TRBJ1-2,-,TGCGCCAGCAGTGAGTCGAGTATAGCGGAATCCCCCCAGACCTTC,CASSESSIAESPQTF
-,14,TRBV5-6,TRBJ1-3,-,TGTGCCAGCAGCACGGGCCACTCTGGAAACACCATATATTTT,CASSTGHSGNTIYF
-,12,TRBV5-1,TRBJ2-7,-,TGCGCCAGCAGCACGGACTTGGGGGAGCAGTACTTC,CASSTDLGEQYF
-,14,TRBV6-1,TRBJ2-7,few,TGTGCCAGCGGCTCCGGGTCGGCCCAAGTAGAGCAGTACTTC,CASGSGSAQVEQYF
-,15,TRBV6-1,TRBJ1-3,-,TGTGCCAGCAGGGAGACAGCTCAAGCCAGAAACACCATATATTTT,CASRETAQARNTIYF
TRBD1,14,TRBV7-2,TRBJ1-5,-,TGTGCCAGCAGCTTGACAGGGGGCGGGCAGCCCCAGCATTTT,CASSLTGGGQPQHF
-,13,TRBV29-1,TRBJ1-2,-,TGCAGCGTTGAATGGGGGGGGTACTATGGCTACACCTTC,CSVEWGGYYGYTF
TRBD2,14,TRBV7-2,TRBJ2-7,-,TGTGCCAGCAGGAAAACTAGCGGGGGGGTCGAGCAGTACTTC,CASRKTSGGVEQYF
TRBD1,13,TRBV2,TRBJ1-1,-,TGTGCCAGCTCCAGGGGGGAGAACACTGAAGCTTTCTTT,CASSRGENTEAFF
-,16,TRBV4-3,TRBJ2-7,once,TGCGCCAGCAGCCAAGATCTTCCGGGACCTGCCTCCGAGCAGTACTTC,CASSQDLPGPASEQYF
TRBD1,15,TRBV10-3,TRBJ1-1,once,TGTGCCATCAGGGATAGGGGGCTCATGAACACTGAAGCTTTCTTT,CAIRDRGLMNTEAFF
-,14,TRBV19,TRBJ1-2,-,TGTGCCAGTAGTACCTCCGGGGGCCCTCATGGCTACACCTTC,CASSTSGGPHGYTF
-,16,TRBV4-3,TRBJ2-7,-,TGCGCCAGCAGCCAAGCGTCGGACAGATACGCCTACGAGCAGTACTTC,CASSQASDRYAYEQYF
-,13,TRBV30,TRBJ1-2,-,TGTGCCTGGAGCTCCGATTTTAACTATGGCTACACCTTC,CAWSSDFNYGYTF
TRBD2,18,TRBV5-1,TRBJ2-3,-,TGCGCCAGCAGCCTCCTGCCGCCCAGCGGGGGCCCCACAGATACGCAGTATTTT,CASSLLPPSGGPTDTQYF
TRBD1,15,TRBV6-6,TRBJ1-2,-,TGTGCCAGCAACCGACAGGGGGGAGGAAACTATGGCTACACCTTC,CASNRQGGGNYGYTF
-,14,TRBV7-2,TRBJ1-6,-,TGTGCCAGCAGCTTAGACAGGGATAATTCACCCCTCCACTTT,CASSLDRDNSPLHF
TRBD1,15,TRBV6-1,TRBJ2-3,-,TGTGCCAGCAATGCGGCGGGACAGGGCACAGATACGCAGTATTTT,CASNAAGQGTDTQYF
TRBD1,15,TRBV4-3,TRBJ2-2,few,TGCGCCAGCAGCCAGAGGGACAGGGATATCGGGGAGCTGTTTTTT,CASSQRDRDIGELFF
TRBD1,11,TRBV29-1,TRBJ1-2,-,TGCAGCGAGAGACAGGGTCCTGGCTACACCTTC,CSERQGPGYTF
TRBD1,13,TRBV19,TRBJ1-5,-,TGTGCCAGTAGGGGACAGCCTCGACAGCCCCAGCATTTT,CASRGQPRQPQHF
-,15,TRBV6-1,TRBJ1-4,-,TGTGCCAGCAGTGATGGGGGACTTGCTAATGAAAAACTGTTTTTT,CASSDGGLANEKLFF
-,14,TRBV7-9,TRBJ1-5,-,TGTGCCAGCAGCTTAGACGGGATTAACCAGCCCCAGCATTTT,CASSLDGINQPQHF
-,15,TRBV19,TRBJ2-2,-,TGTGCCAGTAGTATCCGAGGGGAGGACACCGGGGAGCTGTTTTTT,CASSIRGEDTGELFF
-,16,TRBV28,TRBJ1-5,-,TGTGCCAGCAGTCCCTCGGGACCCGGAGCAAGCAAGCCCCAGCATTTT,CASSPSGPGASKPQHF
-,13,TRBV9,TRBJ2-1,once,TGTGCCAGCAGCGCGGGGTCCAAGAGTGAGCAGTTCTTC,CASSAGSKSEQFF
-,16,TRBV9,TRBJ2-1,-,TGTGCCAGCAGCGACCTTCTCGACAGGCCCTACAATGAGCAGTTCTTC,CASSDLLDRPYNEQFF
-,14,TRBV7-2,TRBJ2-3,-,TGTGCCAGCAGCTTATTTCAGAACACAGATACGCAGTATTTT,CASSLFQNTDTQYF